The T cell receptor beta chain described here comes from a study of blood T cell repertoires in COVID-19. This CDR3 has 16 amino acids. V shed 5 bases and J 9 bases; nucleotides not matched to a gene: 10. Germline V gene lookup returns CDR1 PRHDT and CDR2 FYEKMQ (reference sequence). Only in-frame clones appear in the TCRdb table, and some are missing; sequencing was by immunoSEQ multiplex PCR. The sample records 150,000 or so clones, 86% being singletons. The J gene is TRBJ1-6, the V gene TRBV13; 10 nucleotides match TRBD1. The sequencing sample was made of peripheral blood. This sequence originates from a woman between 70 and 85 years old with acute or convalescent COVID-19. CDR3 nucleotide sequence: TGTGCCAGCAGCCGGAGGGACAGGGGTTTTGCTTCACCCCTCCACTTT. As protein: CASSRRDRGFASPLHF. The full variable domain, completed using reference TRBV13 and TRBJ1-6, is AAGVIQSPRHLIKEKRETATLKCYPIPRHDTVYWYQQGPGQDPQFLISFYEKMQSDKGSIPDRFSAQQFSDYHSELNMSSLELGDSALYFCASSRRDRGFASPLHFGNGTRLTVT.